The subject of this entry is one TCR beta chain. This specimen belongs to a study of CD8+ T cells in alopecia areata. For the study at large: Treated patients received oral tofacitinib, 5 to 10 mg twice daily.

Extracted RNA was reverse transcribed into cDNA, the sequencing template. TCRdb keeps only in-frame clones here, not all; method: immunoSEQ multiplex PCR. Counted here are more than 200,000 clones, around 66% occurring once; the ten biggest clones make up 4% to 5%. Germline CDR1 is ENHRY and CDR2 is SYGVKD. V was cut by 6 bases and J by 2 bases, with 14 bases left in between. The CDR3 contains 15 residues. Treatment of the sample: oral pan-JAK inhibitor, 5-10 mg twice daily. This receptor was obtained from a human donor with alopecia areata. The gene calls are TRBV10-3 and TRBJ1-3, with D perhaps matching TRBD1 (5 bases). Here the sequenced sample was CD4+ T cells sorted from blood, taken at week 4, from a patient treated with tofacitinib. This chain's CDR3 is CAISQPGGAGNTIYF. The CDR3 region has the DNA TGTGCCATCAGCCAACCGGGGGGTGCTGGAAACACCATATATTTT.